The 31 T cell receptor beta chains presented below share a single source sample, sequenced in a study of cytomegalovirus exposure and HLA in healthy donors. The PCR had 60 Vbeta and 13 Jbeta primers. TCRdb's table, derived via immunoSEQ multiplex PCR, lists solely in-frame clones and lacks some. Among about 230,000 clones listed, approximately 81% were seen once. Sequences were obtained from PBMCs. The receptors were sampled from a human donor in good health.

The chain uses TRBV21-1 and TRBJ2-1; the table assigns TRBD2, which was not confirmed against the DNA. TRBV21-1 is marked as a pseudogene. The CDR3 has 18 amino acids. The CDR3 region is CASSRLGDSAMSYNEQFF. CDR3 DNA: TGTGCCAGCAGCCGACTAGGGGATAGCGCCATGTCCTACAATGAGCAGTTCTTC.

The gene calls are TRBV7-3 and TRBJ2-1; TRBD2 matches at 9 bases. Germline CDR1 is SGHTA and CDR2 is FQGTGA. V dropped 5 bases and J dropped 0; count of bases not matched to a gene: 2. The CDR3 sequence is 15 residues long. The CDR3 is CASSGSGSSYNEQFF. The CDR3 nucleotides read TGTGCCAGCAGCGGTAGCGGGAGCTCCTACAATGAGCAGTTCTTC.

This clone appeared a single time. The genes are TRBV2 and TRBJ1-4; no definite D call. Trimming left V 8 bases short and J 2 bases short, with 12 bases between. CDR3 size: 14 residues. Per germline, CDR1 SNHLY and CDR2 FYNNEI. The CDR3 DNA follows: TGTGCCAGCGAGGCGGGTCTCACTAATGAAAAACTGTTTTTT. Translation gives CASEAGLTNEKLFF. Supplemented by reference TRBV2 and TRBJ1-4, the full variable domain reads EPEVTQTPSHQVTQMGQEVILRCVPISNHLYFYWYRQILGQKVEFLVSFYNNEISEKSEIFDDQFSVERPDGSNFTLKIRSTKLEDSAMYFCASEAGLTNEKLFFGSGTQLSVL.

This clone turned up a few times. This chain connects TRBV14 to TRBJ1-1; perhaps TRBD1 as D (5 bases). The CDR3 loop spans 14 amino acids. Trimming took 0 bases from V and 5 from J, leaving 10 bases between them. CDR1 is SGHDN and CDR2 is FVKESK in the germline V gene. The CDR3 is CASSQDQRGTEAFF. The DNA of the CDR3 is TGTGCCAGCAGCCAAGATCAACGGGGGACTGAAGCTTTCTTT.

This clone was detected only a few times. J is TRBJ1-1 and V is TRBV19, with 9 nucleotides matching TRBD1. Germline CDR1 is LNHDA and CDR2 is SQIVND (reference sequence). V dropped 3 bases and J dropped 4; count of bases not matched to a gene: 3. CDR3 size: 14 residues. The DNA for the CDR3 is TGTGCCAGTAGTATGGGACAGGGTGGCACTGAAGCTTTCTTT. Translation gives CASSMGQGGTEAFF.

The chain recombines TRBV7-9 with TRBJ2-1, with D possibly matching TRBD2 (6 bases). The V and J ends lost 10 bases and 3 bases respectively, with 16 bases between them. This CDR3 is 14 amino acids long. Looked up from germline, CDR1 is SEHNR and CDR2 is FQNEAQ (reference sequence). CDR3 protein: CATSSEGRYNEQFF. In DNA form, the CDR3 reads TGTGCCACCTCTTCGGAGGGCCGCTACAATGAGCAGTTCTTC.

In its sample, this clone was seen once. The chain has TRBV13 and TRBJ2-7, with D maybe TRBD2 (5 bases). V lost 5 bases to trimming and J lost 1 base, with 18 bases between them. Per the germline V gene, CDR1 is PRHDT and CDR2 is FYEKMQ (reference sequence). The CDR3 sequence is 16 residues long. CDR3 sequence reads: CASSHTLRSGSYEQYF. Here the CDR3 DNA reads TGTGCCAGCAGCCACACCCTACGGAGCGGATCCTACGAGCAGTACTTC.

This clone has only one observation. The chain has TRBV5-4 and TRBJ2-5; D is ambiguous. V was shortened by 4 bases and J by 5 bases, with 15 bases between the two germline ends. Germline V gives CDR1 SGHNT, CDR2 YYREEE (reference sequence). This CDR3 region has 14 residues. As DNA, the CDR3 is TGTGCCAGCAGCCTGGCAGAATTATTGGAGACCCAGTACTTC. Protein product: CASSLAELLETQYF.

This rearrangement joins TRBV9 to TRBJ2-7; D is uncertain. CDR1 and CDR2 (germline): SGDLS, YYNGEE. CDR3 length equals 13 residues. V was shortened by 1 base and J by 3 bases, with 8 bases between the two germline ends. The CDR3 DNA is TGTGCCAGCAGCGTATCGTCGGGCTACGAGCAGTACTTC. Translation: CASSVSSGYEQYF.

A remark on this clone: The junction departs from the called germline gene at one end, perhaps through a read error. The V gene is TRBV19, the J gene TRBJ1-5; D gene ambiguous. CDR1 and CDR2 from the germline V gene are LNHDA and SQIVND (reference sequence). This CDR3 contains 14 residues. The CDR3 sequence: CASRIGRGNQPQHF. CDR3 DNA: TGTGCCAGTAGGATAGGTCGGGGCAATCAGCCCCAGCATTTT. Supplemented by reference TRBV19 and TRBJ1-5, the full variable domain reads DGGITQSPKYLFRKEGQNVTLSCEQNLNHDAMYWYRQDPGQGLRLIYYSQIVNDFQKGDIAEGYSVSREKKESFPLTVTSAQKNPTAFYLCASRIGRGNQPQHFGDGTRLSIL.

V usage is TRBV10-3 and J usage is TRBJ2-7, with 7 bases lining up with TRBD1. Germline assignment: CDR1 ENHRY and CDR2 SYGVKD. V shed 2 bases and J 3 bases; nucleotides not matched to a gene: 1. The CDR3 extends over 13 amino acids. Written as DNA, the CDR3 is TGTGCCATCAGTGAGCGACAGGGCTACGAGCAGTACTTC. This encodes CAISERQGYEQYF.

This chain links TRBV6-5 with TRBJ2-3; 8 nucleotides agree with TRBD1. V shed 0 bases, J shed 4 bases, and the junction held 3 bases outside the gene matches. Germline CDR1 MNHEY, CDR2 SVGAGI. This CDR3 contains 15 residues. The CDR3 coding sequence is TGTGCCAGCAGTTACTCGAACAGGGGGTCAGATACGCAGTATTTT. Its translation is CASSYSNRGSDTQYF.

V and J are TRBV2 and TRBJ1-2; weak D call: TRBD1 (6 bases). V dropped 6 bases and J dropped 3 bases, with 17 bases sitting between them. CDR1 is SNHLY, CDR2 FYNNEI, per germline. The CDR3 is 15 amino acids. The CDR3 nucleotides are TGTGCCAGCAGCGTACAGGGTAGCCCGGACTATGGCTACACCTTC. Its translation: CASSVQGSPDYGYTF. The full variable domain, rest sourced from reference TRBV2 and TRBJ1-2, is EPEVTQTPSHQVTQMGQEVILRCVPISNHLYFYWYRQILGQKVEFLVSFYNNEISEKSEIFDDQFSVERPDGSNFTLKIRSTKLEDSAMYFCASSVQGSPDYGYTFGSGTRLTVV.

The genes are TRBV5-1 and TRBJ1-1; perhaps TRBD1 as D (6 bases). This CDR3 is built from 16 residues. V dropped 1 base and J dropped 1 base, with 14 bases sitting between them. Germline CDR1 reads SGHRS; CDR2 reads YFSETQ. The DNA for the CDR3 is TGCGCCAGCAGCTTGCCTCACGGGACAAAGAACACTGAAGCTTTCTTT. Its translation is CASSLPHGTKNTEAFF.

Concerning this clone: Other DNA sequences of this sample code for an identical CDR3. The J gene is TRBJ2-7, the V gene TRBV18; the match to TRBD2 covers 11 bases. Germline V gene data show CDR1 as KGHSH and CDR2 as LQKENI. V gave up 3 bases and J gave up 2 bases; unmatched junction bases: 3. The CDR3 length is 15 residues. In DNA, the CDR3 is TGTGCCAGCTCACCGAGACTAGCGGGGACCTACGAGCAGTACTTC. Protein sequence: CASSPRLAGTYEQYF.

This clone was detected a few times. The gene calls are TRBV9 and TRBJ2-2; the D is unclear. Between the trimmed V and J ends, which lost 3 bases and 4 bases, there was a span of 7 bases. CDR1 and CDR2 from the germline V gene are SGDLS and YYNGEE. The CDR3 is 13 residues long. The CDR3 is CASSGRVTGELFF. DNA of the CDR3: TGTGCCAGCAGCGGGAGAGTCACCGGGGAGCTGTTTTTT.

The CDR3 protein is CASSFTGGPEAFF. CDR3 nucleotide sequence: TGCGCCAGCAGCTTTACAGGGGGCCCTGAAGCTTTCTTT. The rearrangement uses TRBV5-1 and TRBJ1-1, with TRBD1 identical over 9 bases. The CDR3 length is 13 residues. Unmatched junction bases numbered 2, after V lost 2 bases and J lost 6 bases. Germline V gives CDR1 SGHRS, CDR2 YFSETQ.

CDR3 DNA sequence: TGTGCCAGCAGCCCCCGGGACAGGGCCTACGAGCAGTACTTC. Translating it yields CASSPRDRAYEQYF. V and J are TRBV7-8 and TRBJ2-7; TRBD1 agrees at 9 bases. Germline V gene sequence: CDR1 SGHVS, CDR2 FQNEAQ. The CDR3 has 14 residues. The trim removed 5 bases at V and 2 bases at J, leaving 4 bases unmatched.

V usage is TRBV28 and J usage is TRBJ2-5; the match to TRBD1 covers 7 bases. This CDR3 spans 14 amino acids. Per the germline V gene, CDR1 is MDHEN and CDR2 is SYDVKM. The junction had 3 bases not matched to a gene; V was cut back by 5 bases and J by 0 bases. The DNA of the CDR3 is TGTGCCAGCAGTATGGGACAGAACCAAGAGACCCAGTACTTC. This codes for CASSMGQNQETQYF.

This clone was counted once. As DNA, the CDR3 is TGTGCCAGCAGCTCCCGGACAGGAATCCAAGAGACCCAGTACTTC. Its translation is CASSSRTGIQETQYF. The chain links TRBV7-2 to TRBJ2-5; 7 bases match TRBD1. Germline V gives CDR1 SGHTA, CDR2 FQGNSA. This CDR3 has 15 residues. With V trimmed by 4 bases and J by 1 base, 6 bases remained unmatched.

The chain links TRBV28 to TRBJ1-4, with 9 bases aligning to TRBD1. Per the germline V gene, CDR1 is MDHEN and CDR2 is SYDVKM. V was pared by 7 bases and J by 8 bases, with 2 bases of the junction left unmatched. This CDR3 comprises 12 residues. The CDR3 coding sequence is TGTGCCAGCAAACAGGGGGCCGAAAAACTGTTTTTT. Protein product: CASKQGAEKLFF. Based on the CDR3 plus reference TRBV28 and TRBJ1-4, the full variable domain is DVKVTQSSRYLVKRTGEKVFLECVQDMDHENMFWYRQDPGLGLRLIYFSYDVKMKEKGDIPEGYSVSREKKERFSLILESASTNQTSMYLCASKQGAEKLFFGSGTQLSVL.

The chain has TRBV28 and TRBJ2-4; a weak D match, TRBD1 (5 bases). The CDR3 spans 14 residues. Germline-derived CDR1 and CDR2 are MDHEN and SYDVKM. V lost 1 base and J lost 3, with 7 bases in between. CDR3 DNA: TGTGCCAGCAGTTTATCAGGGTTCAAAAACATTCAGTACTTC. As protein: CASSLSGFKNIQYF.

Note on this clone: The identical CDR3 is also encoded by other nucleotide sequences in the sample. V usage is TRBV7-3 and J usage is TRBJ2-3, with 7 bases that match TRBD2. The J segment lost 6 bases and the V segment lost 4 bases, leaving 4 bases of the junction unmatched. Germline CDR1 and CDR2: SGHTA and FQGTGA. The CDR3 contains 13 residues. The CDR3 region has the DNA TGTGCCAGCAGCTCCGGGGGGAGGGATACGCAGTATTTT. Translated, it gives CASSSGGRDTQYF.

This chain uses TRBV4-1 with TRBJ2-1; 12 positions match TRBD2. V shed 4 bases, J shed 5 bases, and the junction held 15 bases outside the gene matches. CDR1 is MGHRA and CDR2 is YSYEKL in the germline V gene. The CDR3 runs 19 residues. The CDR3 nucleotides are TGCGCCAGCAGCCTTCGGAGACTAGCGGGAGCATCTAGGGACAATGAGCAGTTCTTC. It translates to CASSLRRLAGASRDNEQFF.

This chain connects TRBV7-4 to TRBJ2-7; no definite D call. This CDR3 is 10 amino acids long. V was cut by 5 bases and J by 4 bases, with 3 bases left in between. Germline assignment: CDR1 SGHVT and CDR2 SQSDAQ. The DNA for the CDR3 is TGTGCCAGCAGCCCTTACGAGCAGTACTTC. Translation: CASSPYEQYF.

The V gene is TRBV5-1, the J gene TRBJ2-1; D gene uncertain. Trimming stripped 3 bases from V and 0 bases from J, with 13 bases between. Germline CDR1 and CDR2: SGHRS and YFSETQ. This CDR3 is 16 amino acids long. The CDR3 sequence: CASSSSPSGSYNEQFF. The CDR3 coding sequence is TGCGCCAGCAGCTCCTCGCCTAGTGGCTCCTACAATGAGCAGTTCTTC.

This clone was seen once. The CDR3 DNA reads TGTGCCAGCAGCACCCTTAGCGGGAGACGCACAGATACGCAGTATTTT. This gives the protein CASSTLSGRRTDTQYF. The rearrangement uses TRBV9 and TRBJ2-3; 9 bases line up with TRBD2. Losses at the gene ends were 4 bases for V and 1 base for J; bases not matched to a gene: 7. The CDR3 runs to 16 residues. Germline CDR1 is SGDLS and CDR2 is YYNGEE.

This chain links TRBV5-1 with TRBJ2-7, with TRBD2 matching 8 bases. Unmatched junction bases numbered 6, after V lost 4 bases and J lost 0 bases. This CDR3 is built from 15 residues. CDR1 and CDR2 from the germline V gene are SGHRS and YFSETQ. CDR3 region: CASSPTSDSSYEQYF. In DNA, the CDR3 is TGCGCCAGCAGCCCGACTAGCGACAGCTCCTACGAGCAGTACTTC.

The chain recombines TRBV27 with TRBJ1-3, with 11 bases fitting TRBD1. The ends lost 2 bases at V and 3 bases at J; junction bases unmatched: 6. Per the germline V gene, CDR1 is MNHEY and CDR2 is SMNVEV (reference sequence). The CDR3 totals 17 residues. The CDR3 coding sequence is TGTGCCAGCAGTTTAACAGGACAGGGGGCTTATGGAAACACCATATATTTT. Protein: CASSLTGQGAYGNTIYF.

The rearrangement links TRBV18 to TRBJ2-1; 10 bases match TRBD2. CDR1 is KGHSH, CDR2 LQKENI, per germline. V dropped 3 bases and J dropped 6; count of bases not matched to a gene: 5. The CDR3 has 15 amino acids. For the CDR3, the DNA is TGTGCCAGCTCACCCCTAGCGGGAGTTGGCAATGAGCAGTTCTTC. Encoded protein: CASSPLAGVGNEQFF.

The CDR3 is CASSEGGHLSYGYTF. The CDR3 DNA sequence: TGTGCCAGCAGTGAAGGGGGACATCTTTCTTATGGCTACACCTTC. V and J are TRBV25-1 and TRBJ1-2, with D perhaps TRBD1 (6 bases). The CDR3 loop spans 15 amino acids. Germline CDR1 is MGHDK and CDR2 is SYGVNS. Deletions cut 2 bases from V and 5 bases from J, with 15 bases between.